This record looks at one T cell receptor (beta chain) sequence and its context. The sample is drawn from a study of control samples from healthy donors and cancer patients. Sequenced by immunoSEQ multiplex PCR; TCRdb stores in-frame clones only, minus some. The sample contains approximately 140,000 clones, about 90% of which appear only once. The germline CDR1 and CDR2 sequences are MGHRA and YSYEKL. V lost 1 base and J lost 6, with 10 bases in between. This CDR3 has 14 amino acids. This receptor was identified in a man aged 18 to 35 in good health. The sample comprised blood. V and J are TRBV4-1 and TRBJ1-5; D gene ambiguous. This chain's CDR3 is CASSQVQVGQPQHF. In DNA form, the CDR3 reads TGCGCCAGCAGCCAAGTCCAGGTTGGTCAGCCCCAGCATTTT.